This T cell receptor (beta chain) was profiled in a study of post-analysis software for immune sequencing data. Study details: Relapsing-remitting, secondary progressive and progressive-relapsing multiple sclerosis were all included among the disease courses.

General study points: Compared against controls, patients with multiple sclerosis displayed significantly lower normalized Chao1 diversity. Same-batch samples co-clustered strongly by F measure. TRBV5-6, TRBV5-1 and TRBV20-1 were among four or five TRBV segments more frequent in patients than controls.

Looked up from germline, CDR1 is MDHEN and CDR2 is SYDVKM. V shed 10 bases and J shed 2 bases, with 15 bases lying between them. The CDR3 is made up of 13 amino acids. Unique molecular identifiers featured in each of the TCR beta cDNA libraries. The authors obtained roughly 500,000 cDNA molecules from approximately 1 to 10 million T cells. TCRdb re-called the PCR reads through MiXCR, storing one row per CDR3 protein. This table has fewer than 600,000 distinct CDR3 sequences, roughly 46% appearing once. Details on this clonotype: As yet, its antigen is unknown.

What was sequenced was blood. The chain is built from TRBV28 and TRBJ2-7, with TRBD1 as a possible D gene (6 bases). This sequence originates from a girl aged 5-17 years with multiple sclerosis. The CDR3 region is CATVRDTTYEQYF. The CDR3 nucleotides are TGTGCCACCGTCCGGGACACGACCTACGAGCAGTACTTC.